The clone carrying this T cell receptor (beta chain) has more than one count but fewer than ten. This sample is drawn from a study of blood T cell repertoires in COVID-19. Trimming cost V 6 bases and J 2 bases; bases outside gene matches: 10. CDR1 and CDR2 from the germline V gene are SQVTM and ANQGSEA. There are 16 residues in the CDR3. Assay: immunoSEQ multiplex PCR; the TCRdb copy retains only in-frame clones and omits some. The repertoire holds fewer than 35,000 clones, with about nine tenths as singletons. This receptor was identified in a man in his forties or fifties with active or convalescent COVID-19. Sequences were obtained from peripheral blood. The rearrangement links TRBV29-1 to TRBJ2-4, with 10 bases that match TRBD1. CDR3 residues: CSVLRDRGATKNIQYF. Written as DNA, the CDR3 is TGCAGCGTCCTGAGGGACAGGGGAGCAACCAAAAACATTCAGTACTTC. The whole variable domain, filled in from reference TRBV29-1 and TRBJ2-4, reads SAVISQKPSRDICQRGTSLTIQCQVDSQVTMMFWYRQQPGQSLTLIATANQGSEATYESGFVIDKFPISRPNLTFSTLTVSNMSPEDSSIYLCSVLRDRGATKNIQYFGAGTRLSVL.